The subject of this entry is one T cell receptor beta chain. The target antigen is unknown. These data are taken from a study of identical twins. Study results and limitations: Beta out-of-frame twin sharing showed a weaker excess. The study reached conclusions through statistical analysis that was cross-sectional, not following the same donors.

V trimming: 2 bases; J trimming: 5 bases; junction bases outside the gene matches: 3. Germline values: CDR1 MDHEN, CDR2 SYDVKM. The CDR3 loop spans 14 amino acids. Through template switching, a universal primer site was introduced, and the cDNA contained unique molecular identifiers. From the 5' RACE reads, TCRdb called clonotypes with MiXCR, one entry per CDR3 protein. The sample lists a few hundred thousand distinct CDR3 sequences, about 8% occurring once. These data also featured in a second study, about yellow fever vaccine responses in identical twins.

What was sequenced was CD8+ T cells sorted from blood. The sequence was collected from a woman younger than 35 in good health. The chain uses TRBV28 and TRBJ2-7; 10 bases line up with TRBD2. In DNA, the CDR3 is TGTGCCAGCAGTTTACTTAGCGGGAGGAACGAGCAGTACTTC. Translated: CASSLLSGRNEQYF.